The 27 T cell receptor beta chains below come from one sample, sequenced in a study of Graves' ophthalmopathy and Graves' hyperthyroidism. RNA transcripts served as template for amplifying TCR beta CDR3 sequences. Scientists carried out first-round RT-PCR using HTBI primers and then a second-round multiplex PCR. TCRdb passed the multiplex PCR reads through MiXCR, listing each CDR3 protein once. The sample has about 380,000 distinct CDR3 sequences, 15% seen once. What was sequenced was peripheral blood. The source is a woman in her late teens or twenties with stable Graves' hyperthyroidism.

This clonotype was seen repeatedly, ten times or more. This rearrangement joins TRBV10-2 to TRBJ2-5; maybe TRBD2 (5 bases). The V and J ends lost 9 bases and 5 bases respectively, with 16 bases between them. Looked up from germline, CDR1 is WSHSY and CDR2 is SAAADI. CDR3 length equals 13 residues. The CDR3 here is CASGSGSGETQYF. The CDR3 nucleotides are TGCGCCAGTGGGAGTGGTAGTGGGGAGACCCAGTACTTC.

This clonotype was observed a handful of times. The chain employs TRBV20-1 and TRBJ1-1; D gene uncertain. Germline CDR1 and CDR2: DFQATT and SNEGSKA (reference sequence). The CDR3 runs 13 residues. CDR3 region: CRAELLMNTEAFF. In DNA form, the CDR3 reads TGCAGGGCTGAACTTCTAATGAACACTGAAGCTTTCTTT.

This clonotype occurred many times. The rearrangement joins TRBV6-1 to TRBJ1-5; 9 nucleotides agree with TRBD1. CDR3 size: 17 residues. In germline, CDR1 is MNHNS, CDR2 SASEGT. V lost 2 bases, J lost 3 bases, and 8 bases stayed unmatched. CDR3 coding DNA: TGTGCCAGCAGTGAATTTTGGGGGACAGGGTTCAATCAGCCCCAGCATTTT. It translates to CASSEFWGTGFNQPQHF.

In its sample, this clonotype was seen a few times. This chain joins TRBV12-3 or TRBV12-4 and TRBJ1-2; D remains unclear. The CDR3 loop spans 16 amino acids. Trimming shortened V by 6 bases and J by 4 bases, and 21 bases separated the two germline ends. In DNA form, the CDR3 reads TGTGCCAGCAGCTCCCCCCCGGAGCCTTACGGCTATGGCTACACCTTC. As protein: CASSSPPEPYGYGYTF.

This clonotype came up many times. The V and J genes are TRBV28 and TRBJ1-5; 11 positions agree with TRBD1. This CDR3 has 17 residues. CDR1 and CDR2 (germline): MDHEN, SYDVKM. V gave up 3 bases and J gave up 6 bases; unmatched junction bases: 10. The CDR3 bases are TGTGCCAGCAGTTTGGGCCCCGGACAGGGGGCATCTCAGCCCCAGCATTTT. It codes for CASSLGPGQGASQPQHF.

The table lists this clonotype with many counts. V is TRBV15 and J is TRBJ1-5; D gene ambiguous. In germline, CDR1 is LNHNV, CDR2 YYDKDF (reference sequence). Between the trimmed V and J ends, which lost 1 base and 0 bases, there was a span of 10 bases. The CDR3 is 16 residues long. CDR3 nucleotides: TGTGCCACCAGCAGAGGTGCAGGCTCTAGCAATCAGCCCCAGCATTTT. As protein: CATSRGAGSSNQPQHF. Filled out from reference TRBV15 and TRBJ1-5, the complete variable domain reads DAMVIQNPRYQVTQFGKPVTLSCSQTLNHNVMYWYQQKSSQAPKLLFHYYDKDFNNEADTPDNFQSRRPNTSFCFLDIRSPGLGDTAMYLCATSRGAGSSNQPQHFGDGTRLSIL.

This clonotype turned up a few times. The V gene is TRBV5-1, the J gene TRBJ1-6, with D possibly matching TRBD1 (5 bases). Trimming left V 5 bases short and J 8 bases short, with 20 bases between. The length of the CDR3 is 16 residues. Germline CDR1 and CDR2: SGHRS and YFSETQ. DNA for the CDR3: TGCGCCAGCAGAAGCGCTCAGGGCTCGTTTTATTCACCCCTCCACTTT. Its protein product is CASRSAQGSFYSPLHF.

This clonotype showed up many times. J is TRBJ2-7 and V is TRBV12-3 or TRBV12-4, with D unclear. There are 15 residues in the CDR3. Trimming pared 0 bases from V and 2 bases from J, leaving 11 bases between. CDR3 nucleotide sequence: TGTGCCAGCAGTTTAGCCGGTACTGCAGCCTACGAGCAGTACTTC. Translating gives CASSLAGTAAYEQYF.

On this clonotype: This may stem from a read error, because a much larger clone lies one nucleotide away. This chain uses TRBV19 with TRBJ1-2; no firm D call. This CDR3 region has 13 residues. Germline-derived CDR1 and CDR2 are LNHDA and SQIVND (reference sequence). V lost 9 bases and J 0 bases, leaving 11 bases between the germline ends. The CDR3 DNA reads as TGTGCCAGCCAAAGGACGTCTAACTATGGCTACACCTTC. Translated, it gives CASQRTSNYGYTF.

The rearrangement joins TRBV14 to TRBJ1-2, with unresolved D. The CDR3 is 16 residues long. The germline gives CDR1 SGHDN, CDR2 FVKESK. The germline V and J ends were trimmed by 4 bases and 2 bases, with 17 bases remaining between them. The CDR3 here is CASSPRSQLPNYGYTF. The CDR3 bases are TGTGCCAGCAGCCCACGGTCCCAACTACCCAACTATGGCTACACCTTC.

This clonotype was counted a few times. Given a much more abundant clone one base away, this may be a read error. The chain uses TRBV12-3 or TRBV12-4 and TRBJ2-7, with no clear D. The CDR3 sequence is 14 residues long. This CDR3 is CASSLSTGSYERYF. The CDR3 bases are TGTGCCAGCAGTCTATCGACTGGGTCCTACGAGCGGTACTTC.

The CDR3 sequence: CASSSRSDKKAFF. CDR3 nucleotide sequence: TGTGCCAGCAGCTCTCGCTCAGACAAAAAGGCTTTCTTT. The chain joins TRBV7-3 to TRBJ1-1; D ambiguous. Germline CDR1 SGHTA, CDR2 FQGTGA. This CDR3 contains 13 residues. Trimming stripped 4 bases from V and 11 bases from J, with 17 bases between.

This clonotype showed up many times. The chain joins TRBV20-1 to TRBJ2-5; 9 bases are shared with TRBD1. Germline loops: CDR1 DFQATT, CDR2 SNEGSKA (reference sequence). The CDR3 spans 13 residues. V gave up 8 bases and J gave up 4 bases; unmatched junction bases: 8. In DNA, the CDR3 is TGCAGTACTACCAACAGGGGGCCAGAGACCCAGTACTTC. It specifies CSTTNRGPETQYF.

Many counts were recorded for this clonotype. This sequence joins TRBV18 and TRBJ1-6; possible D gene TRBD1, 6 bases. From germline, CDR1 is KGHSH and CDR2 LQKENI. The CDR3 is made up of 17 amino acids. The germline V and J ends were trimmed by 3 bases and 10 bases, with 22 bases remaining between them. In DNA, the CDR3 is TGTGCCAGCTCACCGCCCGCCAGGTTCACAGGGCCATCACCCCTCCACTTT. Residues: CASSPPARFTGPSPLHF.

The table lists this clonotype with many counts. V gene TRBV6-1 combines with J gene TRBJ1-6; D may be TRBD1 (6 bases). Germline V gene lookup returns CDR1 MNHNS and CDR2 SASEGT. The CDR3 spans 18 residues. V lost 4 bases and J 0 bases, leaving 16 bases between the germline ends. CDR3 in amino acids: CASSARTATSSYNSPLHF. The CDR3 coding sequence is TGTGCCAGCAGTGCCCGGACAGCAACGAGCTCCTATAATTCACCCCTCCACTTT.

The chain employs TRBV5-1 and TRBJ2-5, with 8 bases matching TRBD1. Germline CDR1 is SGHRS and CDR2 is YFSETQ. The CDR3 spans 16 residues. V gave up 5 bases and J gave up 4 bases; unmatched junction bases: 13. CDR3 bases: TGCGCCAGCAGGAGCCGGACAGGGAGTCTCGGAGAGACCCAGTACTTC. Its translation is CASRSRTGSLGETQYF.

This clonotype has ten or more counts. The V call is TRBV12-5, the J call TRBJ1-1, with no clear D. V was clipped by 2 bases and J by 1 base, with 5 bases between them. The CDR3 is 13 amino acids. Germline lookup yields CDR1 LGHNT and CDR2 FRNRAP. The CDR3 coding sequence is TGTGCTAGTGGTTTGTCGTGGAACACTGAAGCTTTCTTT. It encodes CASGLSWNTEAFF. The variable domain in full, completed from reference TRBV12-5 and TRBJ1-1, reads DARVTQTPRHKVTEMGQEVTMRCQPILGHNTVFWYRQTMMQGLELLAYFRNRAPLDDSGMPKDRFSAEMPDATLATLKIQPSEPRDSAVYFCASGLSWNTEAFFGQGTRLTVV.

This clonotype was detected ten times or more. CDR3 nucleotide sequence: TGTGCCAGCAGCCCCCCGGACAGGGGGCACGCTGGCTACACCTTC. Translating it yields CASSPPDRGHAGYTF. The chain couples TRBV2 to TRBJ1-2; TRBD1 aligns across 11 bases. After removal of 6 bases from V and 7 bases from J, the junction contained 10 bases not matched to a gene. CDR1 SNHLY and CDR2 FYNNEI come from the germline V gene. This CDR3 has 15 residues.

This clonotype appeared many times. This sequence joins TRBV7-8 and TRBJ1-5; possibly TRBD1 for D (5 bases). Trimming pared 5 bases from V and 7 bases from J, leaving 15 bases between. This CDR3 has 14 residues. Germline lookup yields CDR1 SGHVS and CDR2 FQNEAQ. The CDR3 region is CASSLRLGPQPQHF. Here the CDR3 DNA reads TGTGCCAGCAGCCTCCGGCTGGGGCCACAGCCCCAGCATTTT.

This clonotype came up many times. This chain links TRBV7-3 with TRBJ1-1, with D unclear. There are 13 residues in the CDR3. Trimming pared 3 bases from V and 1 base from J, leaving 6 bases between. The V gene's germline CDR1 is SGHTA and CDR2 FQGTGA. The CDR3 protein is CASSFHQNTEAFF. The CDR3 DNA is TGTGCCAGCAGCTTCCACCAGAACACTGAAGCTTTCTTT.

This clonotype came up many times. The rearrangement uses TRBV7-2 and TRBJ2-5; D gene uncertain. The CDR3 is 14 amino acids. The V gene lost 2 bases and the J gene lost 3 bases, with 10 bases spanning the gap. Per germline, CDR1 SGHTA and CDR2 FQGNSA. As DNA, the CDR3 is TGTGCCAGCAGCTTACAAGGATCCGAAGAGACCCAGTACTTC. Protein sequence: CASSLQGSEETQYF.

This clonotype was recorded at least ten times. The chain combines TRBV2 with TRBJ1-5, with D perhaps TRBD1 (6 bases). Germline values: CDR1 SNHLY, CDR2 FYNNEI. The ends were cut back, 4 bases at V and 0 bases at J, with 13 bases in the middle. The CDR3 is 16 residues long. The CDR3 sequence is CASSGPRGYSNQPQHF. The CDR3 region has the DNA TGTGCCAGCAGTGGACCCAGGGGTTATAGCAATCAGCCCCAGCATTTT.

This clonotype was seen ten or more times. The DNA of the CDR3 is TGTGCCAGCAGTTTATTTGGCAGGGGAGGTGGCTACACCTTC. It encodes CASSLFGRGGGYTF. This rearrangement joins TRBV27 to TRBJ1-2; tentative D call: TRBD1 (6 bases). Germline CDR1 reads MNHEY; CDR2 reads SMNVEV (reference sequence). Trimming removed 1 base from V and 7 bases from J, with 13 bases in between. The CDR3 totals 14 residues.

The chain combines TRBV19 with TRBJ1-2; a weak D match, TRBD1 (5 bases). V gave up 0 bases and J gave up 2 bases, with 10 bases separating them. CDR3 length: 15 residues. Germline V CDR1 and CDR2: LNHDA, SQIVND (reference sequence). The CDR3 sequence: CASSIDRGRNYGYTF. CDR3 coding DNA: TGTGCCAGTAGTATAGATCGGGGCAGGAACTATGGCTACACCTTC. Looking up the rest from reference TRBV19 and TRBJ1-2 gives the full variable domain: DGGITQSPKYLFRKEGQNVTLSCEQNLNHDAMYWYRQDPGQGLRLIYYSQIVNDFQKGDIAEGYSVSREKKESFPLTVTSAQKNPTAFYLCASSIDRGRNYGYTFGSGTRLTVV.

The chain combines TRBV5-6 with TRBJ1-6; no clear D gene. Germline assignment: CDR1 SGHDT and CDR2 YYEEEE. Deletions cut 1 base from V and 14 bases from J, with 16 bases between. CDR3 length equals 14 residues. As DNA, the CDR3 is TGTGCCAGCAGCTTGTATCAGACTAATTCGGCCCTCCACTTT. Its protein product is CASSLYQTNSALHF.

V gene TRBV12-3 or TRBV12-4 combines with J gene TRBJ2-5, with 8 bases matching TRBD1. CDR3 size: 15 residues. Trimming removed 3 bases from V and 3 bases from J; junction bases left unmatched: 6. The CDR3 is CASSFGRGRKETQYF. Here the CDR3 DNA reads TGTGCCAGCAGTTTTGGCAGGGGGCGGAAAGAGACCCAGTACTTC.

This clonotype was seen many times. This chain joins TRBV12-5 and TRBJ1-1; D call uncertain. Trimming pared 5 bases from V and 1 base from J, leaving 20 bases between. In germline, CDR1 is LGHNT, CDR2 FRNRAP. This CDR3 spans 17 amino acids. CDR3 in DNA: TGTGCTAGTGGTCCTCATCGGGTCGAAGAAACGAACACTGAAGCTTTCTTT. It specifies CASGPHRVEETNTEAFF.